The clone carrying this T cell receptor beta chain occurred once. Its antigen is currently unknown. The source of the sample is a study of cytomegalovirus exposure and HLA in healthy donors. In the study overall: A data release that came early held roughly 90 million unique TCRs from HLA-typed donors.

Primers included in the PCR were 60 Vbeta and 13 Jbeta primers. The data were produced by immunoSEQ multiplex PCR, yet TCRdb's version contains in-frame clones alone and is incomplete. The table shows 130,000 to 150,000 clones, with around 72% occurring only once. The ends lost 1 base at V and 1 base at J; junction bases unmatched: 5. The V gene's germline CDR1 is LNHNV and CDR2 YYDKDF (reference sequence). This CDR3 comprises 17 residues. Study-wide results and caveats: Equally common other TCR beta chains were less clonally expanded than HLA-associated ones, a later analysis found.

The chain joins TRBV15 to TRBJ2-3, with TRBD2 matching over 10 bases. Material for sequencing was PBMCs. The clonotype originates from a human donor in good health. CDR3 DNA: TGTGCCACCAGCAGAGGAAGGAGCGGGGGGGGCACAGATACGCAGTATTTT. Its translation: CATSRGRSGGGTDTQYF. The variable domain in full, completed from reference TRBV15 and TRBJ2-3, reads DAMVIQNPRYQVTQFGKPVTLSCSQTLNHNVMYWYQQKSSQAPKLLFHYYDKDFNNEADTPDNFQSRRPNTSFCFLDIRSPGLGDTAMYLCATSRGRSGGGTDTQYFGPGTRLTVL.